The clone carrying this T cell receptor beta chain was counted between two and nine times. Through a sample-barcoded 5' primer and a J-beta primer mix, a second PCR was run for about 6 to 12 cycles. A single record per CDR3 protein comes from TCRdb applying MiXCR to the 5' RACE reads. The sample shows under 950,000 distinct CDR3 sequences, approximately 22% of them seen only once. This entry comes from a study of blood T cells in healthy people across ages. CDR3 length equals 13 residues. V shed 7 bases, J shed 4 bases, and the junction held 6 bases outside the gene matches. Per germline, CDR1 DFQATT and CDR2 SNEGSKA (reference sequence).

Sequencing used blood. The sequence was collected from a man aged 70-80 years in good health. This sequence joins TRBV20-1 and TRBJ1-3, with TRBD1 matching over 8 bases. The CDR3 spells CSVRGTGGNTIYF. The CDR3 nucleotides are TGCAGTGTTCGGGGGACAGGCGGAAACACCATATATTTT.